This entry lists 17 T cell receptor beta chains sequenced from one sample in a study of post-analysis software for immune sequencing data. Whole-study results and caveats: Comparison of patients with controls showed 5 or 6 TRBV segments more frequent in patients, TRBV5-6, TRBV5-1 and TRBV20-1 among them.

Unique molecular identifiers were present in the TCR beta cDNA libraries. TCRdb called the PCR reads again in MiXCR, with one record for every CDR3 protein. The sample records hundreds of thousands of distinct CDR3 sequences, around 47% being singletons. These receptors lack a known antigen. The sample consisted of blood. Receptor source: a girl aged 10 to 17 with multiple sclerosis.

This sequence joins TRBV12-3 or TRBV12-4 and TRBJ2-7; D may be TRBD1 (6 bases). The ends were cut back, 7 bases at V and 3 bases at J, with 19 bases in the middle. The CDR3 sequence is 15 residues long. CDR3 coding DNA: TGTGCCAGCAATCTCGACCTACCAGGGGACTACGAGCAGTACTTC. It is translated as CASNLDLPGDYEQYF.

This clonotype occurred a few times. This chain joins TRBV3-1 and TRBJ2-5; 9 bases are a match to TRBD2. V lost 0 bases and J lost 2; bases outside the gene matches: 4. The CDR3 is 16 amino acids. Germline V gives CDR1 LGHDT, CDR2 YNNKEL (reference sequence). As DNA, the CDR3 is TGTGCCAGCAGCCAAGAGAGGCTAGCGGGGCAAGAGACCCAGTACTTC. This sequence encodes CASSQERLAGQETQYF.

The V gene is TRBV5-1, the J gene TRBJ1-4, with 7 bases that match TRBD1. This CDR3 is 18 amino acids long. In germline, CDR1 is SGHRS, CDR2 YFSETQ. Trimming took 4 bases from V and 7 from J; bases not matched to a gene: 19. CDR3 sequence: CASSPGWGRDREPEKLFF. CDR3 in DNA: TGCGCCAGCAGCCCTGGGTGGGGAAGGGACAGAGAACCTGAAAAACTGTTTTTT.

The CDR3 region is CASSLWTYNEQFF. DNA for the CDR3: TGTGCCAGCAGCTTATGGACTTACAATGAGCAGTTCTTC. The chain carries TRBV7-8 and TRBJ2-1; tentatively, D is TRBD2 (5 bases). The CDR3 runs 13 residues. CDR1 SGHVS and CDR2 FQNEAQ come from the germline V gene. V dropped 2 bases and J dropped 4 bases, with 6 bases sitting between them.

This sequence joins TRBV12-3 or TRBV12-4 and TRBJ1-4; no reliable D call. Trimming took off 4 bases at V and 0 bases at J, with 15 bases between the two ends. The CDR3 totals 17 residues. The DNA of the CDR3 is TGTGCCAGCAGTTCGGACCTTTCAACCTCAACTAATGAAAAACTGTTTTTT. Translating it yields CASSSDLSTSTNEKLFF.

As concerns this clonotype: One end of the junction fails to match germline, which may point to a read error. The chain links TRBV27 to TRBJ1-2; no definite D call. The CDR3 extends over 16 amino acids. Looked up from germline, CDR1 is MNHEY and CDR2 is SMNVEV (reference sequence). CDR3 in amino acids: CASSAFDGPLNYGHTF. DNA of the CDR3: TGTGCCAGCAGTGCGTTTGATGGACCGCTTAACTATGGCCACACCTTC.

The rearrangement uses TRBV7-2 and TRBJ2-1; 7 bases fit TRBD2. V was clipped by 4 bases and J by 5 bases; unmatched bases: 8. The CDR3 contains 15 residues. Germline V gene lookup returns CDR1 SGHTA and CDR2 FQGNSA. This CDR3 is CASSSYTSDHNEQFF. The CDR3 coding sequence is TGTGCCAGCAGCTCTTACACTAGCGACCACAATGAGCAGTTCTTC.

This clonotype has more than one count but fewer than ten. The J gene is TRBJ2-3, the V gene TRBV20-1, with TRBD2 identical over 13 bases. The CDR3 contains 15 residues. After removal of 5 bases from V and 0 bases from J, the junction contained 2 bases not matched to a gene. Germline-derived CDR1 and CDR2 are DFQATT and SNEGSKA (reference sequence). The CDR3 here is CSAPLAGGSTDTQYF. CDR3 nucleotide sequence: TGCAGTGCTCCACTAGCGGGGGGGAGCACAGATACGCAGTATTTT.

As to this clonotype: This may arise from a read error, as a much more abundant clone is one base away. This chain joins TRBV29-1 and TRBJ2-5; no definite D call. V lost 2 bases, J lost 11 bases, and 15 bases lay in between. Germline CDR1 is SQVTM and CDR2 is ANQGSEA. The CDR3 runs to 12 residues. CDR3 sequence reads: CSVEKFFNEQYF. DNA for the CDR3: TGCAGCGTTGAAAAATTTTTCAATGAGCAGTACTTC.

The chain employs TRBV5-1 and TRBJ1-1; D might be TRBD1 (6 bases). The CDR3 consists of 15 residues. Trimming shortened V by 4 bases and J by 5 bases, and 18 bases separated the two germline ends. Per germline, CDR1 SGHRS and CDR2 YFSETQ. CDR3 amino acids: CASSLRGGGWTEAFF. The CDR3 DNA is TGCGCCAGCAGCCTACGGGGAGGGGGGTGGACTGAAGCTTTCTTT.

This chain links TRBV9 with TRBJ1-2; D remains unclear. Germline CDR1 SGDLS, CDR2 YYNGEE. Trimming stripped 3 bases from V and 4 bases from J, with 19 bases between. This CDR3 spans 16 amino acids. The CDR3 coding sequence is TGTGCCAGCAGCGCAGGATCTGAGGTTGCGGCCTATGGCTACACCTTC. As protein: CASSAGSEVAAYGYTF.

The chain recombines TRBV7-9 with TRBJ2-5, with 7 bases that match TRBD1. The CDR3 has 16 residues. CDR1 and CDR2 (germline): SEHNR, FQNEAQ (reference sequence). V lost 3 bases to trimming and J lost 5 bases; unmatched junction nucleotides: 12. CDR3 amino acids: CASSLAIRTGGETQYF. The CDR3 coding sequence is TGTGCCAGCAGCTTGGCTATTAGGACAGGCGGTGAGACCCAGTACTTC.

The table lists this clonotype with a few counts. This chain uses TRBV4-1 with TRBJ2-1; no firm D call. There are 14 residues in the CDR3. The V end lost 4 bases, the J end lost 5 bases, and 12 bases lay between the germline ends. The germline CDR1 and CDR2 sequences are MGHRA and YSYEKL. CDR3: CASSPHGIHNEQFF. CDR3 nucleotide sequence: TGCGCCAGCAGCCCCCACGGAATTCACAATGAGCAGTTCTTC.

The chain couples TRBV20-1 to TRBJ2-5; possible D gene TRBD2, 6 bases. The CDR3 totals 13 residues. Trimming took 2 bases from V and 4 from J, leaving 11 bases between them. The germline V gene encodes CDR1 DFQATT and CDR2 SNEGSKA (reference sequence). Here the CDR3 reads CSARLARGETQYF. The CDR3 DNA reads TGCAGTGCTAGACTAGCGAGGGGAGAGACCCAGTACTTC.

This clonotype was recorded once. V is TRBV10-3 and J is TRBJ1-5, with unresolved D. Looked up from germline, CDR1 is ENHRY and CDR2 is SYGVKD. The V and J ends lost 3 bases and 5 bases respectively, with 8 bases between them. The CDR3 extends over 13 amino acids. The CDR3 here is CAISDRQDQPQHF. In DNA form, the CDR3 reads TGTGCCATCAGTGACAGGCAGGATCAGCCCCAGCATTTT.

The V gene is TRBV29-1, the J gene TRBJ1-1, with D possibly being TRBD1 (6 bases). The CDR3 consists of 15 residues. Trimming took off 1 base at V and 6 bases at J, with 18 bases between the two ends. The germline V gene has CDR1 SQVTM and CDR2 ANQGSEA. The CDR3 loop reads CSVEGKVDRYAEAFF. In DNA, the CDR3 is TGCAGCGTTGAAGGTAAGGTCGACAGGTACGCTGAAGCTTTCTTT.

The rearrangement uses TRBV7-9 and TRBJ2-7; D unclear. The CDR3 covers 18 residues. V shed 5 bases and J shed 3 bases, with 26 bases lying between them. Germline V CDR1 and CDR2: SEHNR, FQNEAQ (reference sequence). CDR3 sequence (DNA): TGTGCCAGCAGCCCTCCCGGAACTATAGCATCCCCTCTCTACGAGCAGTACTTC. Its translation: CASSPPGTIASPLYEQYF.